The text below deals with one TCR beta chain. The sample is drawn from a study of cytomegalovirus exposure and HLA in healthy donors. Researchers ran the PCR with 60 Vbeta and 13 Jbeta primers. Sequenced by immunoSEQ multiplex PCR; TCRdb stores in-frame clones only, minus some. The table has around 150,000 clones, more than 65% seen once; the top ten hold just under 6.5%. The sequence derives from a man in his fifties in good health and CMV-seropositive. Sample: PBMCs.

The CDR3 region is CSATRGPDEQFF. DNA of the CDR3: TGCAGCGCGACGAGGGGGCCTGATGAGCAGTTCTTC. This chain links TRBV29-1 with TRBJ2-1, with 7 positions matching TRBD1. Germline V gene lookup returns CDR1 SQVTM and CDR2 ANQGSEA. This CDR3 comprises 12 residues. The J segment lost 8 bases and the V segment lost 7 bases, leaving 8 bases of the junction unmatched.